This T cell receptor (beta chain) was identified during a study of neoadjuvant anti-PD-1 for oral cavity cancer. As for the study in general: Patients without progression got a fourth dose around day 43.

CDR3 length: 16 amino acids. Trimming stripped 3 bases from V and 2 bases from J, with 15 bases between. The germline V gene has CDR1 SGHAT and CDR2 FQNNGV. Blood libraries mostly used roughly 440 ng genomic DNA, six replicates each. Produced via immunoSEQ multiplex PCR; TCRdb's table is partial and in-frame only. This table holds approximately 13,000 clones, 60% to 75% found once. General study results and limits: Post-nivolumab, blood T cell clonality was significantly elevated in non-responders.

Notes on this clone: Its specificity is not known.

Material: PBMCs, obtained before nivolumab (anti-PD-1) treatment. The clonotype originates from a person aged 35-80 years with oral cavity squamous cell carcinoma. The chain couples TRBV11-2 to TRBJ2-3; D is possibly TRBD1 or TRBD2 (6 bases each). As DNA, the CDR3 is TGTGCCAGCAGCTTTAGGGGGGAACTTTCCACAGATACGCAGTATTTT. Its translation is CASSFRGELSTDTQYF.